Included here is one T cell receptor (beta chain) sequence, with context. Looked up from germline, CDR1 is MNHNS and CDR2 is SASEGT. Trimming left V 0 bases short and J 7 bases short, with 6 bases between. The CDR3 is made up of 12 amino acids. The sample belongs to a study of T cell changes during pregnancy in multiple sclerosis. The assay was immunoSEQ multiplex PCR, and TCRdb's table has in-frame clones only and misses some. Of approximately 33,000 clones in the sample, 88% were seen once. The TCR originated in a female donor in good health, enrolled as a control in a pregnancy study. This specimen consisted of CD4+ T cells from peripheral blood mononuclear cells, obtained in the first trimester of pregnancy. The chain uses TRBV6-1 and TRBJ1-2; no clear D gene. The CDR3 loop is CASSEARVGYTF. The CDR3 DNA is TGTGCCAGCAGTGAAGCCCGGGTTGGCTACACCTTC.